The 22 T cell receptor beta chains listed next were all sequenced from one sample in a study of blood T cell repertoires in COVID-19. TCRdb's copy holds only in-frame clones and misses some; the assay was immunoSEQ multiplex PCR. Seen here are tens of thousands of clones, around 88% observed once, and the top ten hold around 8.1%. Sequencing was performed on peripheral blood. Receptor source: a woman between 65 and 79 years old with acute or convalescent COVID-19.

J is TRBJ2-5 and V is TRBV5-6; 8 nucleotides line up with TRBD1. J was trimmed by 5 bases and V by 1 base; bases with no gene match: 7. This CDR3 contains 15 residues. Germline assignment: CDR1 SGHDT and CDR2 YYEEEE. As DNA, the CDR3 is TGTGCCAGCAGCTTGCGGACAGGGCAGTCGGAGACCCAGTACTTC. This gives the protein CASSLRTGQSETQYF.

The V call is TRBV30, the J call TRBJ2-1; 10 positions match TRBD1. Germline values: CDR1 GTSNPN, CDR2 SVGIG (reference sequence). The CDR3 contains 14 residues. Unmatched junction bases numbered 3, after V lost 5 bases and J lost 2 bases. The CDR3 nucleotides are TGTGCCTGGCAAGGACAGGGGGCCTACAATGAGCAGTTCTTC. This encodes CAWQGQGAYNEQFF.

V is TRBV9 and J is TRBJ2-3; 7 nucleotides line up with TRBD1. Germline V gene lookup returns CDR1 SGDLS and CDR2 YYNGEE. The CDR3 totals 16 residues. The V gene end was trimmed by 0 bases and the J gene end by 4 bases; junction bases not matched to a gene: 8. CDR3 DNA: TGTGCCAGCAGCGTAGAAGGGGGCCAGGGAGCAGATACGCAGTATTTT. Translated, it gives CASSVEGGQGADTQYF.

The rearrangement uses TRBV6-5 and TRBJ1-1; D is ambiguous. CDR1 is MNHEY and CDR2 is SVGAGI in the germline V gene. This CDR3 has 14 amino acids. V was trimmed by 5 bases and J by 1 base, leaving 11 bases between them. CDR3 loop: CASSPQQPNTEAFF. CDR3 nucleotides: TGTGCCAGCAGTCCCCAACAGCCGAACACTGAAGCTTTCTTT.

There are a few counts of this clone. The J gene is TRBJ2-1, the V gene TRBV2; 12 bases align to TRBD1. Unmatched junction bases numbered 8, after V lost 7 bases and J lost 13 bases. The CDR3 has 13 amino acids. CDR1 is SNHLY and CDR2 is FYNNEI in the germline V gene. The CDR3 reads CASNPRDRGRQFF. The DNA of the CDR3 is TGTGCCAGCAACCCCCGGGACAGGGGGCGCCAGTTCTTC.

Here the CDR3 DNA reads TGTGCCAGCAGTAGGGACAGGGGGGCAGATACGCAGTATTTT. This encodes CASSRDRGADTQYF. The chain employs TRBV7-9 and TRBJ2-3; 11 nucleotides match TRBD1. V lost 6 bases to trimming and J lost 4 bases; unmatched junction nucleotides: 3. This CDR3 spans 14 amino acids. From germline, CDR1 is SEHNR and CDR2 FQNEAQ (reference sequence).

The CDR3, as DNA: TGCAGCGTTGCGGGCGGGAGCTCCTACAATGAGCAGTTCTTC. It translates to CSVAGGSSYNEQFF. The chain has TRBV29-1 and TRBJ2-1, with 7 bases that match TRBD2. Germline loops: CDR1 SQVTM, CDR2 ANQGSEA. The J segment lost 0 bases and the V segment lost 4 bases, leaving 3 bases of the junction unmatched. CDR3 length equals 14 residues.

The chain is built from TRBV4-2 and TRBJ2-7, with 11 bases matching TRBD2. Germline V CDR1 and CDR2: LGHNA, YNFKEQ. Germline trimming cut 0 bases from V and 4 bases from J; bases unmatched to any gene: 5. This CDR3 region has 16 residues. The CDR3 DNA is TGTGCCAGCAGCCAAGATACTAGCGGGAGTGGGTACGAGCAGTACTTC. It specifies CASSQDTSGSGYEQYF.

CDR3 amino acids: CASSVTAYADNEQFF. The CDR3 region has the DNA TGTGCCAGCAGCGTGACAGCCTATGCGGACAATGAGCAGTTCTTC. The V gene is TRBV27, the J gene TRBJ2-1; the D gene is possibly TRBD1 (5 bases). CDR3 length: 15 residues. Trimming pared 6 bases from V and 5 bases from J, leaving 17 bases between. The germline CDR1 and CDR2 sequences are MNHEY and SMNVEV (reference sequence).

The chain couples TRBV2 to TRBJ1-5, with D tentatively TRBD1 (5 bases). The V gene's germline CDR1 is SNHLY and CDR2 FYNNEI. Trimming removed 8 bases at V and 1 base at J, with 9 bases between. CDR3 size: 13 residues. The CDR3 sequence is CASHRQSNQPQHF. The CDR3 nucleotides read TGTGCCAGCCATCGACAGAGCAATCAGCCCCAGCATTTT.

The chain couples TRBV10-3 to TRBJ1-5; D unresolved. Trimming took off 3 bases at V and 2 bases at J, with 8 bases between the two ends. The CDR3 spans 14 residues. The germline V gene encodes CDR1 ENHRY and CDR2 SYGVKD. The CDR3 nucleotides read TGTGCCATCAGTGACCGGCAGGGCAATCAGCCCCAGCATTTT. Protein: CAISDRQGNQPQHF.

V usage is TRBV5-1 and J usage is TRBJ2-3, with D perhaps TRBD2 (6 bases). Germline assignment: CDR1 SGHRS and CDR2 YFSETQ. The CDR3 sequence is 17 residues long. The ends were cut back, 3 bases at V and 5 bases at J, with 22 bases in the middle. The CDR3: CASSSLVGRTYGDTQYF. As DNA, the CDR3 is TGCGCCAGCAGCTCGCTCGTGGGGAGGACATATGGAGATACGCAGTATTTT. The variable domain in full, completed from reference TRBV5-1 and TRBJ2-3, reads KAGVTQTPRYLIKTRGQQVTLSCSPISGHRSVSWYQQTPGQGLQFLFEYFSETQRNKGNFPGRFSGRQFSNSRSEMNVSTLELGDSALYLCASSSLVGRTYGDTQYFGPGTRLTVL.

The V call is TRBV2, the J call TRBJ1-5; weak D call: TRBD1 (5 bases). Looked up from germline, CDR1 is SNHLY and CDR2 is FYNNEI. Trimming took off 7 bases at V and 0 bases at J, with 13 bases between the two ends. CDR3 size: 15 residues. The CDR3 sequence is CASNFAGHSNQPQHF. The CDR3 nucleotides read TGTGCCAGCAACTTTGCAGGGCATAGCAATCAGCCCCAGCATTTT.

The CDR3: CASSQDDSNGNTIYF. The CDR3 DNA sequence: TGTGCCAGCAGCCAAGACGACAGTAACGGAAACACCATATATTTT. V is TRBV4-2 and J is TRBJ1-3; D is perhaps TRBD1 (5 bases). The CDR3 totals 15 residues. Germline CDR1 LGHNA, CDR2 YNFKEQ. V was shortened by 0 bases and J by 4 bases, with 10 bases between the two germline ends.

The gene calls are TRBV2 and TRBJ1-1; D gene unclear. CDR1 SNHLY and CDR2 FYNNEI come from the germline V gene. CDR3 length equals 16 residues. Trimming took off 5 bases at V and 3 bases at J, with 19 bases between the two ends. DNA for the CDR3: TGTGCCAGCAGTCGGGGAGGGCTGGAATTGGACACTGAAGCTTTCTTT. Its translation: CASSRGGLELDTEAFF.

The chain links TRBV6-5 to TRBJ2-1, with a possible D match to TRBD1 (5 bases). V lost 6 bases, J lost 2 bases, and 14 bases lay in between. CDR3 length equals 15 residues. Germline V CDR1 and CDR2: MNHEY, SVGAGI. The chain's CDR3 is CASSSETVTYNEQFF. In nucleotides, the CDR3 is TGTGCCAGCAGCTCCGAGACAGTAACCTACAATGAGCAGTTCTTC.

The rearrangement links TRBV3-1 (or the pseudogene TRBV3-2) to TRBJ2-3; 9 bases are a match to TRBD2. The CDR3 totals 15 residues. Germline CDR1 is LGHDT and CDR2 is YNNKEL (reference sequence). J gave up 4 bases and V 6 bases, and 8 bases lay outside the gene matches. CDR3 protein: CASSLGSGRSDTQYF. CDR3 nucleotide sequence: TGTGCCAGCAGTCTTGGAAGCGGGAGGTCAGATACGCAGTATTTT.

This clone was seen just once. V and J are TRBV19 and TRBJ2-1; the match to TRBD1 covers 8 bases. This CDR3 has 13 amino acids. After removal of 5 bases from V and 6 bases from J, the junction contained 3 bases not matched to a gene. Germline values: CDR1 LNHDA, CDR2 SQIVND (reference sequence). CDR3 sequence (DNA): TGTGCCAGTAGTGCGGACAGGGCCAATGAGCAGTTCTTC. Its translation: CASSADRANEQFF. Full variable domain (outside the CDR3, taken from reference TRBV19 and TRBJ2-1): DGGITQSPKYLFRKEGQNVTLSCEQNLNHDAMYWYRQDPGQGLRLIYYSQIVNDFQKGDIAEGYSVSREKKESFPLTVTSAQKNPTAFYLCASSADRANEQFFGPGTRLTVL.

This chain joins TRBV27 and TRBJ1-1; D remains unclear. This CDR3 is built from 13 residues. CDR1 and CDR2 from the germline V gene are MNHEY and SMNVEV (reference sequence). V lost 5 bases and J 1 base, leaving 8 bases between the germline ends. In DNA, the CDR3 is TGTGCCAGCAGTGGAGCGGGGAACACTGAAGCTTTCTTT. Its protein is CASSGAGNTEAFF.

The rearrangement uses TRBV5-4 and TRBJ2-1; 12 positions match TRBD2. The V gene end was trimmed by 1 base and the J gene end by 4 bases; junction bases not matched to a gene: 3. The germline V gene encodes CDR1 SGHNT and CDR2 YYREEE (reference sequence). This CDR3 region has 16 residues. CDR3 DNA sequence: TGTGCCAGCAGCTTGCCACTAGCGGGGGGATACAATGAGCAGTTCTTC. It is translated as CASSLPLAGGYNEQFF.

The chain recombines TRBV4-2 with TRBJ2-7, with D possibly being TRBD1 (5 bases). V gave up 0 bases and J gave up 5 bases, with 14 bases separating them. Germline CDR1 LGHNA, CDR2 YNFKEQ. The CDR3 has 15 residues. CDR3 loop: CASSQEVARVDEQYF. CDR3 nucleotides: TGTGCCAGCAGCCAAGAAGTTGCCAGGGTGGACGAGCAGTACTTC.

V usage is TRBV18 and J usage is TRBJ2-5, with D maybe TRBD2 (6 bases). Germline loops: CDR1 KGHSH, CDR2 LQKENI. The CDR3 covers 13 residues. V lost 7 bases and J lost 3, with 12 bases in between. The CDR3 bases are TGTGCCAGCTGCCAGACTAGAGAAGAGACCCAGTACTTC. Its protein is CASCQTREETQYF. The entire variable domain, with the rest obtained from reference TRBV18 and TRBJ2-5, is as follows: NAGVMQNPRHLVRRRGQEARLRCSPMKGHSHVYWYRQLPEEGLKFMVYLQKENIIDESGMPKERFSAEFPKEGPSILRIQQVVRGDSAAYFCASCQTREETQYFGPGTRLLVL.